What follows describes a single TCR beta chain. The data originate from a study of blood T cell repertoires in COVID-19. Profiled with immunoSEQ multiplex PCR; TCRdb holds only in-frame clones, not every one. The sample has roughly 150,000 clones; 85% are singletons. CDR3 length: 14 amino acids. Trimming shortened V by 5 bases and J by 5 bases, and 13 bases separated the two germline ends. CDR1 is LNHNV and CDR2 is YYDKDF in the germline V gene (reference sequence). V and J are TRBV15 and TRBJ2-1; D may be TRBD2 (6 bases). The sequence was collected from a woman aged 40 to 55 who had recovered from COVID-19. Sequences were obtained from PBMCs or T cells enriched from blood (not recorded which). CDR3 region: CATSSPTRNNEQFF. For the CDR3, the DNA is TGTGCCACCAGCTCCCCGACTAGGAACAATGAGCAGTTCTTC.